Following are 2 T cell receptor beta chains from one sample sequenced in a study of blood T cell repertoires in COVID-19. TCRdb's copy holds only in-frame clones and misses some; the assay was immunoSEQ multiplex PCR. This table holds a few hundred thousand clones, 87% found once. The sequencing sample was made of peripheral blood. Receptors were obtained from a woman aged 18-35 years who had recovered from COVID-19.

This chain uses TRBV11-2 with TRBJ2-1, with 8 bases lining up with TRBD2. The CDR3 has 15 residues. Germline values: CDR1 SGHAT, CDR2 FQNNGV. V was pared by 4 bases and J by 8 bases, with 10 bases of the junction left unmatched. CDR3 amino acids: CASSSIGRAFHEQFF. The CDR3 DNA follows: TGTGCCAGCAGCTCCATCGGGAGGGCCTTCCATGAGCAGTTCTTC.

The rearrangement uses TRBV7-3 and TRBJ2-1, with D tentatively TRBD2 (5 bases). Trimming removed 5 bases from V and 5 bases from J, with 19 bases in between. The CDR3 is 16 residues long. Looked up from germline, CDR1 is SGHTA and CDR2 is FQGTGA. The CDR3 sequence: CASSPRRWERNNEQFF. The CDR3 DNA reads TGTGCCAGCAGCCCCCGGAGGTGGGAGCGGAACAATGAGCAGTTCTTC.